A single sample gave rise to the 20 T cell receptor beta chains below, sequenced in a study of T-cell reconstitution after alpha-beta-depleted transplantation in children. For TCRbeta, the library was prepared with unique molecular identifiers. TCRdb reprocessed the PCR reads with MiXCR, giving one entry per CDR3 protein. The sample shows roughly 280,000 distinct CDR3 sequences, around a tenth of them seen only once. Sequences were derived from peripheral blood, sampled 180 days after TCRalphabeta/CD19-depleted stem cell transplant. These receptors were obtained from a male patient aged 2-15 years who had a stem cell transplant for chronic granulomatous disease, so the T cells may come from the graft donor.

This clonotype was recorded at least ten times. The rearrangement uses TRBV5-1 and TRBJ2-1; D possibly corresponds to TRBD1 (5 bases). V lost 4 bases, J lost 7 bases, and 21 bases lay in between. The CDR3 is made up of 16 amino acids. Per the germline V gene, CDR1 is SGHRS and CDR2 is YFSETQ. CDR3 protein: CASSPFGEGAVNEQFF. The DNA of the CDR3 is TGCGCCAGCAGCCCCTTTGGCGAAGGGGCCGTGAATGAGCAGTTCTTC.

Written as DNA, the CDR3 is TGTGCCAGCAGCCGTGGGACTAGCGGGAGAGGGTACCAAGAGACCCAGTACTTC. It yields the protein CASSRGTSGRGYQETQYF. The J gene is TRBJ2-5, the V gene TRBV4-2, with 14 bases aligning to TRBD2. CDR3 length: 18 residues. V gave up 4 bases and J gave up 0 bases; unmatched junction bases: 7. The V gene's germline CDR1 is LGHNA and CDR2 YNFKEQ.

There are many counts of this clonotype. The chain couples TRBV20-1 to TRBJ2-5; 8 bases agree with TRBD2. The V gene end was trimmed by 3 bases and the J gene end by 1 base; junction bases not matched to a gene: 7. Germline loops: CDR1 DFQATT, CDR2 SNEGSKA (reference sequence). The length of the CDR3 is 15 residues. The CDR3 loop reads CSARASGSLQETQYF. Here the CDR3 DNA reads TGCAGTGCTAGGGCCAGCGGGAGCCTCCAAGAGACCCAGTACTTC.

This clonotype appeared many times. The V and J genes are TRBV7-3 and TRBJ2-2; 10 bases fit TRBD2. The germline V gene encodes CDR1 SGHTA and CDR2 FQGTGA. The V segment lost 4 bases and the J segment 5 bases; nucleotides outside the gene matches: 7. The CDR3 runs 16 residues. In DNA form, the CDR3 reads TGTGCCAGCAGCTCTACTAGCGGGGTTAATACCGGGGAGCTGTTTTTT. Protein product: CASSSTSGVNTGELFF. Together with reference TRBV7-3 and TRBJ2-2, the CDR3 gives the full variable domain: GAGVSQTPSNKVTEKGKYVELRCDPISGHTALYWYRQSLGQGPEFLIYFQGTGAADDSGLPNDRFFAVRPEGSVSTLKIQRTERGDSAVYLCASSSTSGVNTGELFFGEGSRLTVL.

In its sample, this clonotype was seen many times. The chain couples TRBV12-3 or TRBV12-4 to TRBJ2-1, with D tentatively TRBD1 (6 bases). The CDR3 spans 15 residues. The V gene lost 6 bases and the J gene lost 2 bases, with 14 bases spanning the gap. This CDR3 is CASRPSGTPYNEQFF. In DNA form, the CDR3 reads TGTGCCAGCAGGCCATCTGGGACACCCTACAATGAGCAGTTCTTC.

This clonotype was counted many times. The chain uses TRBV12-3 or TRBV12-4 and TRBJ2-2; 8 bases are shared with TRBD1. With 3 bases clipped from V and 3 bases from J, the junction kept 6 bases outside the gene matches. This CDR3 has 16 residues. The CDR3 DNA sequence: TGTGCCAGCAGTTTCCCGGGACAGGTGCACACCGGGGAGCTGTTTTTT. Translated: CASSFPGQVHTGELFF.

This clonotype was counted at least ten times. This rearrangement joins TRBV20-1 to TRBJ2-5, with 9 bases identical to TRBD2. Per the germline V gene, CDR1 is DFQATT and CDR2 is SNEGSKA (reference sequence). This CDR3 spans 16 amino acids. Trimming at V came to 1 base and at J to 4 bases, leaving 10 bases not matched to a gene. CDR3: CSARGGGGRGGETQYF. Here the CDR3 DNA reads TGCAGTGCTAGAGGGGGTGGCGGGAGGGGGGGAGAGACCCAGTACTTC.

In its sample, this clonotype was seen many times. The chain is built from TRBV3-1 and TRBJ1-5; D call uncertain. V dropped 1 base and J dropped 3 bases, with 10 bases sitting between them. The CDR3 loop spans 15 amino acids. Germline V gene data show CDR1 as LGHDT and CDR2 as YNNKEL (reference sequence). CDR3 DNA sequence: TGTGCCAGCAGCCAAGTCGTAAGGATCAATCAGCCCCAGCATTTT. Translation gives CASSQVVRINQPQHF.

As to this clonotype: Since a much larger clone is just one base distant, this may be a read error. This sequence joins TRBV7-6 and TRBJ2-3, with D perhaps TRBD2 (6 bases). The V end lost 2 bases, the J end lost 11 bases, and 11 bases lay between the germline ends. The CDR3 loop spans 12 amino acids. Germline V gene data show CDR1 as SGHVS and CDR2 as FNYEAQ. The CDR3 loop is CASSLLATKQYF. The DNA for the CDR3 is TGTGCCAGCAGCTTACTAGCGACTAAGCAGTATTTT.

This clonotype has a count of ten or more. The chain joins TRBV12-3 or TRBV12-4 to TRBJ2-1; TRBD1 matches at 8 bases. The CDR3 spans 16 residues. Losses at the gene ends were 6 bases for V and 8 bases for J; bases not matched to a gene: 15. The CDR3 region is CASRRARTGFFDEQFF. CDR3 nucleotide sequence: TGTGCCAGCAGGCGAGCCCGGACAGGGTTTTTTGATGAGCAGTTCTTC.

This clonotype has at least ten counts. The V call is TRBV6-2 or TRBV6-3, the J call TRBJ2-4, with TRBD1 matching 7 bases. The germline V gene has CDR1 MNHEY and CDR2 SVGEGT. This CDR3 has 16 residues. V lost 5 bases, J lost 0 bases, and 7 bases stayed unmatched. The CDR3 sequence is CASSTPDRIAKNIQYF. The CDR3 coding sequence is TGTGCCAGCAGTACCCCGGACAGGATAGCCAAAAACATTCAGTACTTC.

This clonotype was recorded many times. V and J are TRBV20-1 and TRBJ2-1, with TRBD2 matching over 7 bases. CDR3 length: 15 residues. V shed 6 bases and J 5 bases; nucleotides not matched to a gene: 13. Germline CDR1 is DFQATT and CDR2 is SNEGSKA (reference sequence). The CDR3: CSARRAGTRNNEQFF. In DNA form, the CDR3 reads TGCAGTGCCAGAAGAGCGGGGACCAGAAACAATGAGCAGTTCTTC.

This clonotype was seen repeatedly, ten times or more. The CDR3 sequence is CASSERFSGGPNTGELFF. In DNA, the CDR3 is TGCGCCAGCAGCGAAAGATTTAGCGGGGGCCCGAACACCGGGGAGCTGTTTTTT. The chain uses TRBV5-1 and TRBJ2-2; 9 positions match TRBD2. In germline, CDR1 is SGHRS, CDR2 YFSETQ. This CDR3 contains 18 residues. With 4 bases clipped from V and 0 bases from J, the junction kept 10 bases outside the gene matches.

This clonotype was counted ten times or more. The gene calls are TRBV29-1 and TRBJ2-1; 7 positions match TRBD1. V shed 8 bases, J shed 2 bases, and the junction held 6 bases outside the gene matches. Germline loops: CDR1 SQVTM, CDR2 ANQGSEA. The CDR3 length is 13 residues. The CDR3 loop is CSTRQGAYNEQFF. The CDR3 coding sequence is TGCAGCACACGACAGGGTGCCTACAATGAGCAGTTCTTC.

This clonotype was counted many times. The chain carries TRBV5-1 and TRBJ2-5; 9 bases match TRBD2. The germline V gene has CDR1 SGHRS and CDR2 YFSETQ. The CDR3 totals 15 residues. With 4 bases clipped from V and 1 base from J, the junction kept 5 bases outside the gene matches. CDR3 bases: TGCGCCAGCAGCGCCATTAGCGGGAGCCAAGAGACCCAGTACTTC. Translated: CASSAISGSQETQYF. Drawing the rest from reference TRBV5-1 and TRBJ2-5, the complete variable domain is KAGVTQTPRYLIKTRGQQVTLSCSPISGHRSVSWYQQTPGQGLQFLFEYFSETQRNKGNFPGRFSGRQFSNSRSEMNVSTLELGDSALYLCASSAISGSQETQYFGPGTRLLVL.

This clonotype was recorded many times. The chain links TRBV5-1 to TRBJ2-1; 11 nucleotides align to TRBD2. V lost 2 bases and J lost 5; bases outside the gene matches: 3. This CDR3 is 15 amino acids long. Germline loops: CDR1 SGHRS, CDR2 YFSETQ. CDR3 DNA: TGCGCCAGCAGCTTTAGCGGGGGGGCCGACAATGAGCAGTTCTTC. Translating gives CASSFSGGADNEQFF.

This clonotype showed up just a few times. The chain joins TRBV18 to TRBJ1-1, with D maybe TRBD1 (6 bases). The germline V and J ends were trimmed by 5 bases and 0 bases, with 13 bases remaining between them. The CDR3 contains 15 residues. The germline V gene encodes CDR1 KGHSH and CDR2 LQKENI. DNA of the CDR3: TGTGCCAGCTCAGCTACGGGACAAATGAACACTGAAGCTTTCTTT. Protein sequence: CASSATGQMNTEAFF.

The sample holds many counts of this clonotype. The chain combines TRBV7-9 with TRBJ2-3, with TRBD2 matching over 7 bases. CDR1 is SEHNR and CDR2 is FQNEAQ in the germline V gene (reference sequence). The CDR3 covers 14 residues. Trimming took 7 bases from V and 2 from J; bases not matched to a gene: 6. The CDR3 DNA follows: TGTGCCAGCATACGGGGGAGGGACACAGATACGCAGTATTTT. This translates into CASIRGRDTDTQYF.

In its sample, this clonotype was seen many times. The V call is TRBV20-1, the J call TRBJ1-4; tentatively, D is TRBD1 (6 bases). There are 16 residues in the CDR3. Germline loops: CDR1 DFQATT, CDR2 SNEGSKA (reference sequence). Between the trimmed V and J ends, which lost 3 bases and 3 bases, there was a span of 17 bases. This CDR3 is CSASDTGSVPNEKLFF. In nucleotides, the CDR3 is TGCAGTGCTAGCGACACAGGGAGCGTTCCTAATGAAAAACTGTTTTTT.

The chain couples TRBV7-9 to TRBJ1-4; no definite D call. Germline CDR1 reads SEHNR; CDR2 reads FQNEAQ (reference sequence). V was clipped by 2 bases and J by 0 bases, with 1 base between them. The CDR3 has 13 residues. The DNA for the CDR3 is TGTGCCAGCAGCTTAACAACTAATGAAAAACTGTTTTTT. It encodes CASSLTTNEKLFF.